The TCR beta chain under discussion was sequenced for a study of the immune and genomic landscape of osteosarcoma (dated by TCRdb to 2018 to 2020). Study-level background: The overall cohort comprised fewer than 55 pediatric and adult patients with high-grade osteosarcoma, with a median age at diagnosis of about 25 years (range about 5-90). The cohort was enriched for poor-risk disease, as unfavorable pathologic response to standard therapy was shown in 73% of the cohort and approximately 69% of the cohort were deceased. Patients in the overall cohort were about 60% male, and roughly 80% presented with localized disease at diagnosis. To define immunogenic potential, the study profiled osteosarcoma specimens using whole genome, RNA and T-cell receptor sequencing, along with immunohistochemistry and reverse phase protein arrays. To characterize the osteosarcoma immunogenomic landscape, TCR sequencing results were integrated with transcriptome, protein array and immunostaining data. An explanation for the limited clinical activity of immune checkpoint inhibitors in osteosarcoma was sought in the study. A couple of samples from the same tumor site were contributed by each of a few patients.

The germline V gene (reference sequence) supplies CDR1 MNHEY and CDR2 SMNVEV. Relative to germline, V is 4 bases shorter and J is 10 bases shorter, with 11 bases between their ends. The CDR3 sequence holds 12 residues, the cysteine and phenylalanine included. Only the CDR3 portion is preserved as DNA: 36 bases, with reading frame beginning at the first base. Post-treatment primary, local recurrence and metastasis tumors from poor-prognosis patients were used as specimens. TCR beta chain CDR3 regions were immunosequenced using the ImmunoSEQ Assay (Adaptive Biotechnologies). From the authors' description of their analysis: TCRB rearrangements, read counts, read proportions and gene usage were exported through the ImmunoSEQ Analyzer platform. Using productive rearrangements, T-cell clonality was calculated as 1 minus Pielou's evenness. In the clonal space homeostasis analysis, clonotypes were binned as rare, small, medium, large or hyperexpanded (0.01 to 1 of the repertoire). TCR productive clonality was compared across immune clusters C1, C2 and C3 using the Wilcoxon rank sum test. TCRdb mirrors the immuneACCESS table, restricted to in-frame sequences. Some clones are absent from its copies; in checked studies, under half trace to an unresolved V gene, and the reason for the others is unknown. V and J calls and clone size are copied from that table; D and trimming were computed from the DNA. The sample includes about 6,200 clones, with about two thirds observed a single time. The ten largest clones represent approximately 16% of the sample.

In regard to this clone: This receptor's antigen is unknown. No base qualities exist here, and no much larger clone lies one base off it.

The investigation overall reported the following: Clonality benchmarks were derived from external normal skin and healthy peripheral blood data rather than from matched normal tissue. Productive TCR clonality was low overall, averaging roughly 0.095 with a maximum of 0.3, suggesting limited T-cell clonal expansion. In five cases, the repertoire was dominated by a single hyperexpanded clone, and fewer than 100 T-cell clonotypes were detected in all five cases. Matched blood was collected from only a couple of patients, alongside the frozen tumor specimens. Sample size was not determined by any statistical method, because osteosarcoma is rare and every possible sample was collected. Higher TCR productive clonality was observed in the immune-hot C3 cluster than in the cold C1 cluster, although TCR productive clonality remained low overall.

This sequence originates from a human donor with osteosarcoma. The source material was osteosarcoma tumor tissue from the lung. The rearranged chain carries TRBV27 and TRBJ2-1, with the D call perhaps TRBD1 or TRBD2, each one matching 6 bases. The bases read TGTGCCAGCAGTTCCGGGGGCTTCGAGCAGTTCTTC. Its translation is CASSSGGFEQFF.